The 20 T cell receptor beta chains reported below all come from one sample, sequenced in a study of cytomegalovirus exposure and HLA in healthy donors. PCR involved 60 Vbeta and 13 Jbeta primers. Only in-frame clones appear in the TCRdb table, and some are missing; sequencing was by immunoSEQ multiplex PCR. Of some 120,000 clones listed, 55% to 75% were seen once; the top ten hold over 8.5%. Material for sequencing was PBMCs. The origin of the receptors is a middle-aged woman in good health and CMV-seropositive.

V usage is TRBV6-5 and J usage is TRBJ1-5; TRBD1 is a possible D gene (6 bases). Germline V lookup: CDR1 MNHEY, CDR2 SVGAGI. The CDR3 contains 13 residues. V lost 7 bases, J lost 5 bases, and 12 bases lay in between. The CDR3 reads CASKAGDHQPQHF. The CDR3 DNA is TGTGCCAGCAAAGCAGGGGACCATCAGCCCCAGCATTTT.

This clone was seen more than once but under ten times. V and J are TRBV7-8 and TRBJ1-1; TRBD1 matches at 7 bases. CDR3 size: 15 residues. V lost 5 bases, J lost 0 bases, and 6 bases stayed unmatched. Looked up from germline, CDR1 is SGHVS and CDR2 is FQNEAQ. The CDR3 spells CASSRGQFMNTEAFF. DNA of the CDR3: TGTGCCAGCAGCAGGGGACAGTTCATGAACACTGAAGCTTTCTTT.

This chain uses TRBV27 with TRBJ1-1; no clear D gene. The CDR3 totals 13 residues. V lost 6 bases to trimming and J lost 1 base, with 9 bases between them. Germline V lookup: CDR1 MNHEY, CDR2 SMNVEV (reference sequence). This chain's CDR3 is CASRPQKNTEAFF. CDR3 DNA sequence: TGTGCCAGCAGGCCTCAGAAGAACACTGAAGCTTTCTTT.

The chain couples TRBV10-3 to TRBJ1-2; D is perhaps TRBD1 (5 bases). The CDR3 length is 16 residues. Trimming left V 0 bases short and J 2 bases short, with 13 bases between. Germline CDR1 ENHRY, CDR2 SYGVKD. CDR3 sequence: CAISESGGEGNYGYTF. The DNA of the CDR3 is TGTGCCATCAGTGAGTCAGGCGGGGAGGGGAACTATGGCTACACCTTC.

This clone was found a few times. The V gene is TRBV6-6, the J gene TRBJ1-2; no clear D gene. The CDR3 is 13 amino acids. Germline V gene lookup returns CDR1 MNHNY and CDR2 SVGAGI (reference sequence). Trimming removed 8 bases at V and 5 bases at J, with 15 bases between. The CDR3 nucleotides are TGTGCCAGCGCCCCCACAGCCGAATATGGCTACACCTTC. Protein product: CASAPTAEYGYTF.

The V gene is TRBV4-3, the J gene TRBJ2-2; D is possibly TRBD2 (5 bases). Germline V gene data show CDR1 as LGHNA and CDR2 as YSLEER. The CDR3 runs to 13 residues. V dropped 3 bases and J dropped 7 bases, with 9 bases sitting between them. Written as DNA, the CDR3 is TGCGCCAGCAGCCACCCTGGGAGCGGGGAGCTGTTTTTT. Translated, it gives CASSHPGSGELFF.

The V call is TRBV5-1, the J call TRBJ2-3, with D perhaps matching TRBD2 (6 bases). Trimming cost V 0 bases and J 6 bases, with 11 bases left between them. Per germline, CDR1 SGHRS and CDR2 YFSETQ. This CDR3 is 14 amino acids long. The CDR3 is CASSLEARGDTQYF. The CDR3 DNA reads TGCGCCAGCAGCTTGGAAGCCCGGGGGGATACGCAGTATTTT.

V and J are TRBV5-6 and TRBJ2-5, with TRBD2 as a possible D gene (6 bases). The DNA end is a closer match to TRBJ2-7, so the J assignment may be wrong. The germline V gene encodes CDR1 SGHDT and CDR2 YYEEEE. There are 13 residues in the CDR3. CDR3: CASSLESGSEQYF. The CDR3 DNA is TGTGCCAGCAGCTTGGAAAGCGGGTCCGAGCAGTACTTC.

The chain uses TRBV9 and TRBJ1-1; D perhaps matches TRBD1 (5 bases). The CDR3 consists of 15 residues. Per germline, CDR1 SGDLS and CDR2 YYNGEE. V lost 0 bases to trimming and J lost 4 bases, with 13 bases between them. As DNA, the CDR3 is TGTGCCAGCAGCGTAGGAAGCGGAGGGACCACTGAAGCTTTCTTT. Amino acid sequence: CASSVGSGGTTEAFF.

This chain joins TRBV7-2 and TRBJ2-7, with a tentative D call TRBD1 (6 bases). Trimming stripped 1 base from V and 2 bases from J, with 12 bases between. CDR3 length equals 15 residues. The germline V gene encodes CDR1 SGHTA and CDR2 FQGNSA. CDR3 sequence (DNA): TGTGCCAGCAGCTTAGGAGACAGGATAACCTACGAGCAGTACTTC. The encoded protein is CASSLGDRITYEQYF. The whole variable domain, remainder taken from reference TRBV7-2 and TRBJ2-7, is GAGVSQSPSNKVTEKGKDVELRCDPISGHTALYWYRQSLGQGLEFLIYFQGNSAPDKSGLPSDRFSAERTGGSVSTLTIQRTQQEDSAVYLCASSLGDRITYEQYFGPGTRLTVT.

Comment on this clone: This same CDR3 is encoded by further DNA sequences in the sample. The chain joins TRBV6-5 to TRBJ2-7; no clear D gene. Between the trimmed V and J ends, which lost 2 bases and 0 bases, there was a span of 8 bases. This CDR3 region has 14 residues. Germline V gene sequence: CDR1 MNHEY, CDR2 SVGAGI. Written as DNA, the CDR3 is TGTGCCAGCAGTTACCAGAGGAGCTCCTACGAGCAGTACTTC. Amino acids: CASSYQRSSYEQYF.

This chain links TRBV7-6 with TRBJ2-3; D remains unclear. This CDR3 region has 12 residues. V lost 6 bases to trimming and J lost 4 bases, with 8 bases between them. Germline CDR1 and CDR2: SGHVS and FNYEAQ. The CDR3 nucleotides are TGTGCCAGCAGTCTAGGTGCAGATACGCAGTATTTT. Its translation is CASSLGADTQYF.

This chain uses TRBV4-1 with TRBJ2-7; 8 nucleotides line up with TRBD2. CDR1 is MGHRA, CDR2 YSYEKL, per germline. The V segment lost 2 bases and the J segment 5 bases; nucleotides outside the gene matches: 5. CDR3 length: 14 residues. The CDR3 reads CASSQQREIDEQYF. CDR3 DNA sequence: TGCGCCAGCAGCCAACAGCGGGAGATCGACGAGCAGTACTTC.

The chain employs TRBV15 and TRBJ1-1; maybe TRBD1 (5 bases). Trimming shortened V by 2 bases and J by 1 base, and 11 bases separated the two germline ends. This CDR3 has 15 residues. The V gene's germline CDR1 is LNHNV and CDR2 YYDKDF (reference sequence). DNA for the CDR3: TGTGCCACCAGCAGATTCAGGGTTAGGAACACTGAAGCTTTCTTT. Its translation is CATSRFRVRNTEAFF.

V usage is TRBV4-3 and J usage is TRBJ1-2; 8 bases agree with TRBD1. Germline V gene data show CDR1 as LGHNA and CDR2 as YSLEER. The CDR3 has 14 residues. J lost 2 bases, V lost 3 bases, and 2 bases had no gene match. CDR3 protein: CASSQTGVNYGYTF. The CDR3 DNA is TGCGCCAGCAGCCAGACAGGGGTCAACTATGGCTACACCTTC.

The V gene is TRBV5-4, the J gene TRBJ1-1; D is possibly TRBD1 (5 bases). CDR1 and CDR2 from the germline V gene are SGHNT and YYREEE (reference sequence). The CDR3 has 17 residues. The V and J ends lost 4 bases and 0 bases respectively, with 19 bases between them. The CDR3, as DNA: TGTGCCAGCAGCCCTGGGACCTTCGGGAGTCTGAACACTGAAGCTTTCTTT. Translation gives CASSPGTFGSLNTEAFF.

V usage is TRBV5-1 and J usage is TRBJ1-4; D not certain. This CDR3 has 14 residues. V shed 4 bases and J shed 8 bases, with 15 bases lying between them. Germline lookup yields CDR1 SGHRS and CDR2 YFSETQ. CDR3 amino acids: CASSPDRVEEKLFF. The CDR3 DNA reads as TGCGCCAGCAGCCCCGACCGGGTGGAGGAAAAACTGTTTTTT. The whole variable domain, filled in from reference TRBV5-1 and TRBJ1-4, reads KAGVTQTPRYLIKTRGQQVTLSCSPISGHRSVSWYQQTPGQGLQFLFEYFSETQRNKGNFPGRFSGRQFSNSRSEMNVSTLELGDSALYLCASSPDRVEEKLFFGSGTQLSVL.

The table lists this clone with a few counts. This chain joins TRBV6-5 and TRBJ2-7; 9 bases are a match to TRBD1. The CDR3 consists of 14 residues. CDR1 and CDR2 (germline): MNHEY, SVGAGI. J gave up 3 bases and V 2 bases, and 2 bases lay outside the gene matches. The CDR3 reads CASSYGTGNYEQYF. The DNA of the CDR3 is TGTGCCAGCAGTTACGGGACAGGGAACTACGAGCAGTACTTC.

The chain has TRBV19 and TRBJ2-7, with 9 bases aligning to TRBD2. Germline V lookup: CDR1 LNHDA, CDR2 SQIVND (reference sequence). J was trimmed by 2 bases and V by 6 bases; bases with no gene match: 17. This CDR3 is 18 amino acids long. The CDR3 nucleotides read TGTGCCAGTAGCCGACAGGCCGGGGCTAGCGGGGACACCTACGAGCAGTACTTC. Translating it yields CASSRQAGASGDTYEQYF.

J is TRBJ2-3 and V is TRBV7-2, with 7 bases aligning to TRBD2. Germline CDR1 and CDR2: SGHTA and FQGNSA. There are 15 residues in the CDR3. V was clipped by 2 bases and J by 7 bases; unmatched bases: 9. The CDR3 DNA reads TGTGCCAGCAGCTTAACGGCGGGAGCTGGGTATACGCAGTATTTT. Protein: CASSLTAGAGYTQYF.